Below are 32 T cell receptor beta chains sequenced from a single sample in a study of blood T cell repertoires in COVID-19 (dated by TCRdb to the early 2020s). Library preparation was by the immunoSEQ multiplex PCR assay. The source is immuneACCESS, and TCRdb retained only in-frame sequences with V and J called. Part of the clones is not carried over; for the studies checked, unresolved V genes explain less than half of this, and the remainder is unexplained. The sample records roughly 400,000 clones, 80% to 90% of which are singletons. The ten most abundant clones make up 0.95% to 1.2% of the sample. Material: PBMCs or T cells enriched from blood (not recorded which). Source of these receptors: a man younger than 45 who had recovered from COVID-19.

DNA of the CDR3: TGTGCCAGCTCCCAACAGGGGGCAAATCAGCCCCAGCATTTT. This codes for CASSQQGANQPQHF. The chain carries TRBV18 and TRBJ1-5, with 9 positions matching TRBD1. There are 14 residues in the CDR3. Germline CDR1 and CDR2: KGHSH and LQKENI. With V trimmed by 6 bases and J by 4 bases, 4 bases remained unmatched.

The genes are TRBV6-2 or TRBV6-3 and TRBJ2-6; D call uncertain. This CDR3 contains 16 residues. Germline assignment: CDR1 MNHEY and CDR2 SVGEGT. V gave up 6 bases and J gave up 0 bases, with 12 bases separating them. CDR3: CASSLTGSSGANVLTF. CDR3 nucleotide sequence: TGTGCCAGCAGCCTCACCGGGTCCTCTGGGGCCAACGTCCTGACTTTC.

This rearrangement joins TRBV5-1 to TRBJ2-1, with 8 nucleotides matching TRBD1. The germline V gene has CDR1 SGHRS and CDR2 YFSETQ. With 2 bases clipped from V and 8 bases from J, the junction kept 9 bases outside the gene matches. The CDR3 runs to 15 residues. The CDR3 protein is CASSFGQGSVHEQFF. CDR3 sequence (DNA): TGCGCCAGCAGCTTCGGACAGGGTAGTGTACATGAGCAGTTCTTC.

The chain employs TRBV5-1 and TRBJ2-1, with D tentatively TRBD2 (6 bases). Germline V gene sequence: CDR1 SGHRS, CDR2 YFSETQ. V was trimmed by 0 bases and J by 5 bases, leaving 12 bases between them. The CDR3 runs to 15 residues. Written as DNA, the CDR3 is TGCGCCAGCAGCTTGGGGACTACAAGAGACAATGAGCAGTTCTTC. This encodes CASSLGTTRDNEQFF. The full variable domain, completed using reference TRBV5-1 and TRBJ2-1, is KAGVTQTPRYLIKTRGQQVTLSCSPISGHRSVSWYQQTPGQGLQFLFEYFSETQRNKGNFPGRFSGRQFSNSRSEMNVSTLELGDSALYLCASSLGTTRDNEQFFGPGTRLTVL.

The chain couples TRBV28 to TRBJ2-5; possibly TRBD2 for D (6 bases). The V end lost 7 bases, the J end lost 4 bases, and 31 bases lay between the germline ends. CDR1 is MDHEN, CDR2 SYDVKM, per germline. The CDR3 runs to 19 residues. CDR3 sequence reads: CASIPGKGQRVEWLETQYF. In DNA, the CDR3 is TGTGCCAGCATCCCGGGGAAAGGGCAGCGGGTTGAGTGGTTAGAGACCCAGTACTTC.

In its sample, this clone was seen once. CDR3 sequence: CASSPPGTGEETQYF. The DNA of the CDR3 is TGTGCCAGCTCACCACCGGGGACAGGGGAAGAGACCCAGTACTTC. J is TRBJ2-5 and V is TRBV18, with 10 bases that match TRBD1. Losses at the gene ends were 0 bases for V and 3 bases for J; bases not matched to a gene: 1. This CDR3 region has 15 residues. From germline, CDR1 is KGHSH and CDR2 LQKENI.

Remarks on this clone: Other nucleotide sequences in the sample specify the same CDR3. The rearrangement uses TRBV19 and TRBJ1-5; D unresolved. CDR1 and CDR2 from the germline V gene are LNHDA and SQIVND (reference sequence). The CDR3 is made up of 12 amino acids. The ends were cut back, 3 bases at V and 6 bases at J, with 6 bases in the middle. The CDR3 region is CASSIGSQPQHF. The CDR3 nucleotides are TGTGCCAGTAGTATCGGGAGTCAGCCCCAGCATTTT.

The CDR3 DNA sequence: TGTGCCAGCAGCCGGCCCCGGGGCGAGCAGTACTTC. It is translated as CASSRPRGEQYF. V usage is TRBV12-3 or TRBV12-4 and J usage is TRBJ2-7, with a possible D match to TRBD2 (5 bases). This CDR3 region has 12 residues. Trimming removed 6 bases from V and 6 bases from J, with 12 bases in between.

The chain carries TRBV6-5 and TRBJ2-1, with 8 nucleotides matching TRBD2. Germline assignment: CDR1 MNHEY and CDR2 SVGAGI. The CDR3 has 14 amino acids. The junction had 10 bases not matched to a gene; V was cut back by 6 bases and J by 9 bases. CDR3: CASSASGRTSEQFF. CDR3 DNA sequence: TGTGCCAGCAGCGCCAGCGGGAGAACGAGTGAGCAGTTCTTC.

The chain couples TRBV6-5 to TRBJ2-1, with D tentatively TRBD2 (5 bases). The CDR3 length is 14 residues. Trimming cost V 8 bases and J 2 bases, with 13 bases left between them. Germline CDR1 and CDR2: MNHEY and SVGAGI. CDR3 residues: CASSSRGAYNEQFF. DNA for the CDR3: TGTGCCAGCTCCTCCCGGGGTGCCTACAATGAGCAGTTCTTC.

This chain uses TRBV12-5 with TRBJ2-5, with TRBD2 matching over 7 bases. CDR3 size: 12 residues. Germline V gene data show CDR1 as LGHNT and CDR2 as FRNRAP. DNA for the CDR3: TGTGATTCGCGGGGGATAGAAGAGACCCAGTACTTC. Translating gives CDSRGIEETQYF.

This chain uses TRBV24-1 with TRBJ1-2; TRBD1 might be the D (6 bases). Trimming cost V 2 bases and J 2 bases, with 14 bases left between them. Germline V gene data show CDR1 as KGHDR and CDR2 as SFDVKD. This CDR3 is 16 amino acids long. The CDR3 sequence: CATSDSRGGENYGYTF. The CDR3 DNA reads as TGTGCCACCAGTGATTCCCGAGGGGGGGAGAACTATGGCTACACCTTC.

The chain uses TRBV10-3 and TRBJ2-3; D may be TRBD2 (5 bases). Per the germline V gene, CDR1 is ENHRY and CDR2 is SYGVKD. V lost 8 bases and J 6 bases, leaving 12 bases between the germline ends. The CDR3 is 12 amino acids. The DNA for the CDR3 is TGTGCCATCGGCGGCGGGTACGATACGCAGTATTTT. Encoded protein: CAIGGGYDTQYF.

This clone was observed a single time. V usage is TRBV24-1 and J usage is TRBJ1-5; the D is unclear. Deletions cut 12 bases from V and 0 bases from J, with 11 bases between. Germline CDR1 and CDR2: KGHDR and SFDVKD. CDR3 length equals 13 residues. CDR3 sequence: CAPCRFSNQPQHF. The CDR3 DNA reads as TGTGCCCCATGCAGATTTAGCAATCAGCCCCAGCATTTT.

The CDR3 spells CASSPPGGINEKLFF. CDR3 in DNA: TGTGCCAGCAGCCCCCCAGGGGGAATTAATGAAAAACTGTTTTTT. V usage is TRBV9 and J usage is TRBJ1-4; TRBD1 matches 7 bases. Germline-derived CDR1 and CDR2 are SGDLS and YYNGEE. J lost 4 bases, V lost 4 bases, and 7 bases had no gene match. CDR3 length: 15 amino acids.

This chain's CDR3 is CASSQFGLAGDEQFF. The DNA of the CDR3 is TGTGCCAGCAGCCAATTCGGACTAGCGGGGGATGAGCAGTTCTTC. J is TRBJ2-1 and V is TRBV6-5; TRBD2 matches 13 bases. The germline V gene has CDR1 MNHEY and CDR2 SVGAGI. The CDR3 is 15 amino acids. V shed 6 bases, J shed 8 bases, and the junction held 7 bases outside the gene matches.

This sequence joins TRBV10-3 and TRBJ2-7, with 13 bases lining up with TRBD2. CDR3 length: 17 amino acids. J was trimmed by 4 bases and V by 3 bases; bases with no gene match: 9. From germline, CDR1 is ENHRY and CDR2 SYGVKD. CDR3 in DNA: TGTGCCATCAGTGATCCGGGACTAGCGGGATTATCTTACGAGCAGTACTTC. Its translation: CAISDPGLAGLSYEQYF.

The rearrangement joins TRBV10-3 to TRBJ2-5; 10 bases map to TRBD2. Per the germline V gene, CDR1 is ENHRY and CDR2 is SYGVKD. V shed 4 bases, J shed 5 bases, and the junction held 10 bases outside the gene matches. This CDR3 contains 16 residues. The chain's CDR3 is CAISGGGLALNETQYF. Written as DNA, the CDR3 is TGTGCCATCAGTGGGGGGGGACTAGCGCTTAACGAGACCCAGTACTTC.

The rearrangement joins TRBV7-8 to TRBJ1-6, with 8 positions matching TRBD1. V lost 5 bases to trimming and J lost 5 bases; unmatched junction nucleotides: 20. This CDR3 is built from 20 residues. CDR1 and CDR2 (germline): SGHVS, FQNEAQ. The CDR3 region has the DNA TGTGCCAGCAGCCCCCGAAGGGGACAGGAATCTAGATGGCATAATTCACCCCTCCACTTT. The encoded protein is CASSPRRGQESRWHNSPLHF.

As for this clone: Other nucleotide sequences in the sample specify the same CDR3. J is TRBJ1-1 and V is TRBV19; no clear D gene. Looked up from germline, CDR1 is LNHDA and CDR2 is SQIVND (reference sequence). The CDR3 runs 14 residues. V lost 1 base to trimming and J lost 2 bases, with 8 bases between them. In DNA form, the CDR3 reads TGTGCCAGTAGTATAGGACGCGGAAACACTGAAGCTTTCTTT. It is translated as CASSIGRGNTEAFF. The full variable domain, with the rest looked up from reference TRBV19 and TRBJ1-1, is DGGITQSPKYLFRKEGQNVTLSCEQNLNHDAMYWYRQDPGQGLRLIYYSQIVNDFQKGDIAEGYSVSREKKESFPLTVTSAQKNPTAFYLCASSIGRGNTEAFFGQGTRLTVV.

The chain employs TRBV11-2 and TRBJ1-3, with D unclear. The CDR3 sequence is 15 residues long. The germline V and J ends were trimmed by 0 bases and 1 base, with 7 bases remaining between them. CDR1 and CDR2 from the germline V gene are SGHAT and FQNNGV. The CDR3 region is CASSLDSVSGNTIYF. CDR3 nucleotide sequence: TGTGCCAGCAGCTTAGATTCAGTTTCTGGAAACACCATATATTTT.

The CDR3 here is CASSPRRASYEQYF. Here the CDR3 DNA reads TGTGCCAGCAGCCCGAGGCGGGCCAGCTACGAGCAGTACTTC. This sequence joins TRBV7-8 and TRBJ2-7, with D possibly being TRBD2 (5 bases). The CDR3 totals 14 residues. The germline V gene has CDR1 SGHVS and CDR2 FQNEAQ. V gave up 5 bases and J gave up 3 bases, with 14 bases separating them. Supplemented by reference TRBV7-8 and TRBJ2-7, the full variable domain reads GAGVSQSPRYKVAKRGQDVALRCDPISGHVSLFWYQQALGQGPEFLTYFQNEAQLDKSGLPSDRFFAERPEGSVSTLKIQRTQQEDSAVYLCASSPRRASYEQYFGPGTRLTVT.

This chain joins TRBV7-9 and TRBJ2-3, with D tentatively TRBD2 (6 bases). Germline V CDR1 and CDR2: SEHNR, FQNEAQ (reference sequence). V shed 1 base and J shed 0 bases, with 11 bases lying between them. This CDR3 contains 16 residues. CDR3 in amino acids: CASSLVGTGSTDTQYF. CDR3 in DNA: TGTGCCAGCAGCTTAGTGGGGACTGGGAGCACAGATACGCAGTATTTT. Using reference TRBV7-9 and TRBJ2-3 for the parts outside the CDR3, the full variable domain is DTGVSQNPRHKITKRGQNVTFRCDPISEHNRLYWYRQTLGQGPEFLTYFQNEAQLEKSRLLSDRFSAERPKGSFSTLEIQRTEQGDSAMYLCASSLVGTGSTDTQYFGPGTRLTVL.

The chain uses TRBV4-1 and TRBJ2-7, with TRBD2 matching 14 bases. V lost 3 bases to trimming and J lost 0 bases; unmatched junction nucleotides: 7. Germline V gene sequence: CDR1 MGHRA, CDR2 YSYEKL. The CDR3 contains 18 residues. The CDR3 region has the DNA TGCGCCAGCAGCCAGCCGGGACTAGCGGGAGTAAGCTCCTACGAGCAGTACTTC. The encoded protein is CASSQPGLAGVSSYEQYF.

This clone was seen only once. This chain joins TRBV6-5 and TRBJ2-7, with 8 bases fitting TRBD1. The germline gives CDR1 MNHEY, CDR2 SVGAGI. J lost 5 bases, V lost 5 bases, and 8 bases had no gene match. This CDR3 comprises 14 residues. In DNA form, the CDR3 reads TGTGCCAGCAGTCCAGGGGGCGCAACTAACGAGCAGTACTTC. This sequence encodes CASSPGGATNEQYF.

This chain uses TRBV11-2 with TRBJ2-7; weak D call: TRBD1 (6 bases). V lost 3 bases and J 6 bases, leaving 15 bases between the germline ends. Germline V gene lookup returns CDR1 SGHAT and CDR2 FQNNGV. The CDR3 covers 14 residues. The CDR3 protein is CASSLGQGGFEQYF. In DNA form, the CDR3 reads TGTGCCAGCAGCTTGGGACAAGGAGGATTCGAGCAGTACTTC.

The genes are TRBV7-2 and TRBJ1-3, with unresolved D. V lost 1 base and J lost 4, with 11 bases in between. Germline CDR1 is SGHTA and CDR2 is FQGNSA. The CDR3 length is 15 residues. The chain's CDR3 is CASSLVGVTGNTIYF. CDR3 bases: TGTGCCAGCAGCTTAGTCGGGGTGACAGGAAACACCATATATTTT.

CDR3 sequence reads: CASTLIMNTEAFF. CDR3 sequence (DNA): TGTGCCAGCACCCTAATTATGAACACTGAAGCTTTCTTT. The chain is built from TRBV12-3 or TRBV12-4 and TRBJ1-1; D not resolved. CDR3 length: 13 residues. The ends were cut back, 7 bases at V and 0 bases at J, with 9 bases in the middle.

This clone was seen a single time. This chain joins TRBV10-2 and TRBJ1-5, with 9 bases aligning to TRBD1. In germline, CDR1 is WSHSY, CDR2 SAAADI. V dropped 6 bases and J dropped 4; count of bases not matched to a gene: 7. The CDR3 has 15 amino acids. CDR3: CASRQGTGRNQPQHF. The DNA for the CDR3 is TGCGCCAGCAGACAGGGGACAGGGCGTAATCAGCCCCAGCATTTT.

This clone came up once. The chain uses TRBV7-9 and TRBJ2-7, with 9 bases identical to TRBD1. CDR1 is SEHNR and CDR2 is FQNEAQ in the germline V gene (reference sequence). Trimming at V came to 5 bases and at J to 6 bases, leaving 11 bases not matched to a gene. The CDR3 is 15 residues long. CDR3 DNA sequence: TGTGCCAGCAGCCTCCCATGGGACAGGGAGGGCGAGCAGTACTTC. Its protein is CASSLPWDREGEQYF. The full variable domain, with the rest looked up from reference TRBV7-9 and TRBJ2-7, is DTGVSQNPRHKITKRGQNVTFRCDPISEHNRLYWYRQTLGQGPEFLTYFQNEAQLEKSRLLSDRFSAERPKGSFSTLEIQRTEQGDSAMYLCASSLPWDREGEQYFGPGTRLTVT.

The V gene is TRBV7-6, the J gene TRBJ1-5, with D maybe TRBD1 (6 bases). Germline V gene lookup returns CDR1 SGHVS and CDR2 FNYEAQ. Trimming stripped 0 bases from V and 4 bases from J, with 13 bases between. The CDR3 totals 16 residues. The CDR3 DNA sequence: TGTGCCAGCAGCTTAGCGCCCGGACAGATTAATCAGCCCCAGCATTTT. It codes for CASSLAPGQINQPQHF.

This clone was counted once. V usage is TRBV7-9 and J usage is TRBJ2-2, with TRBD2 identical over 9 bases. Germline CDR1 SEHNR, CDR2 FQNEAQ (reference sequence). V shed 8 bases, J shed 0 bases, and the junction held 1 base outside the gene matches. This CDR3 comprises 14 residues. In DNA form, the CDR3 reads TGTGCCAGCGCTAGCGGGGCGAACACCGGGGAGCTGTTTTTT. This gives the protein CASASGANTGELFF.